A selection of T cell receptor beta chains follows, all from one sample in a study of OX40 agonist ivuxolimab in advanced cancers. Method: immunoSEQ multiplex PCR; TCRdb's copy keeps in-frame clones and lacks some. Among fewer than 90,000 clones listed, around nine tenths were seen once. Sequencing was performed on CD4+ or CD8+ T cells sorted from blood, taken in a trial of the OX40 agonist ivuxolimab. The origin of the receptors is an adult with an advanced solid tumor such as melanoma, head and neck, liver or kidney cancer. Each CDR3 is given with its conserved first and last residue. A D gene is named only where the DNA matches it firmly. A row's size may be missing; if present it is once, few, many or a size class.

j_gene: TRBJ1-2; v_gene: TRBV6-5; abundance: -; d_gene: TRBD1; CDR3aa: CASSNGQGYHGYTF; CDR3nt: TGTGCCAGCAGTAATGGACAGGGTTATCATGGCTACACCTTC
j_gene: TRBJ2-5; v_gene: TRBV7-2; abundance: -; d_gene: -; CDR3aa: CASSLEGTVQYF; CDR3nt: TGTGCCAGCAGCTTAGAGGGCACAGTTCAGTACTTC
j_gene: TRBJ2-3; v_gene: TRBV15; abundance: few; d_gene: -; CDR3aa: CATSRDFGHTDTQYF; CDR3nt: TGTGCCACCAGCAGAGATTTCGGCCACACAGATACGCAGTATTTT
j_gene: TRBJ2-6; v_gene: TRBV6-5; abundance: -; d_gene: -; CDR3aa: CASSSFLAAGANVLTF; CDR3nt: TGTGCCAGCAGTTCTTTTTTAGCTGCGGGGGCCAACGTCCTGACTTTC
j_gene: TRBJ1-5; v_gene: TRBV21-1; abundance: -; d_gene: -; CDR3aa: CASSTQEEGASQPQHF; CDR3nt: TGTGCCAGCAGCACCCAAGAAGAAGGCGCGTCCCAGCCCCAGCATTTT
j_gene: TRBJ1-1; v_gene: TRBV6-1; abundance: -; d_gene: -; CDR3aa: CASSEPVDVTEAFF; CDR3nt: TGTGCCAGCAGTGAACCGGTGGATGTCACTGAAGCTTTCTTT
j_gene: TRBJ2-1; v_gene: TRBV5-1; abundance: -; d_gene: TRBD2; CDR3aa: CASSLGLAVIASYNEQFF; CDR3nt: TGCGCCAGCAGCTTAGGACTAGCGGTGATAGCGTCCTACAATGAGCAGTTCTTC
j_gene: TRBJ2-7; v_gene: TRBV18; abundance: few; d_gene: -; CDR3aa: CASSPTEGPGEQYF; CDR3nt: TGTGCCAGCTCACCAACAGAGGGCCCGGGGGAGCAGTACTTC
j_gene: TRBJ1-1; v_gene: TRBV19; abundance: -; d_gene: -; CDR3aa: CASSTQVNTEAFF; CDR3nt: TGTGCCAGTAGTACACAGGTGAACACTGAAGCTTTCTTT
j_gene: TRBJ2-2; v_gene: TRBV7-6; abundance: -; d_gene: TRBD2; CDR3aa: CASSPPGGITGELFF; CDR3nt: TGTGCCAGCAGCCCCCCGGGGGGGATCACCGGGGAGCTGTTTTTT
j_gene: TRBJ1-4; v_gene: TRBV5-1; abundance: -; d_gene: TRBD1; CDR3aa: CASSTSDRANEKLFF; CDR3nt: TGCGCCAGCAGCACAAGTGACAGGGCTAATGAAAAACTGTTTTTT